This T cell receptor beta chain was retrieved from a study of Ad26.COV2.S vaccination and SARS-CoV-2 variants. For the study at large: The Ad26.COV2.S arm of the COV1001 trial was where the donor was placed. Each vaccinee took Ad26.COV2.S intramuscularly, once or twice 56 days apart.

Comments on this clone: Its antigen remains unknown.

Stated treatment: about 20 received Ad26.COV2.S at low or high dose, single or two shots; 5 received placebo; per-sample allocation not given. Sampling took place 63 days after the first vaccine or placebo injection. Germline loops: CDR1 MNHEY, CDR2 SVGAGI. V trimming: 7 bases; J trimming: 3 bases; junction bases outside the gene matches: 5. CDR3 size: 14 residues. Method: immunoSEQ multiplex PCR; TCRdb's copy keeps in-frame clones and lacks some. Of 300,000 to 400,000 clones in the sample, roughly 84% were seen once. Points from the study as a whole: People who got the vaccine or the placebo had similar non-spike TCR breadth.

The sequence derives from a person aged 18-65 years who received the Ad26.COV2.S COVID-19 vaccine or a placebo. The V and J genes are TRBV6-5 and TRBJ2-2, with 7 bases identical to TRBD2. Sequencing was performed on peripheral blood, taken in a trial of Ad26.COV2.S vaccine versus placebo. This chain's CDR3 is CASKKAGHTGELFF. In DNA form, the CDR3 reads TGTGCCAGCAAAAAAGCGGGACACACCGGGGAGCTGTTTTTT.